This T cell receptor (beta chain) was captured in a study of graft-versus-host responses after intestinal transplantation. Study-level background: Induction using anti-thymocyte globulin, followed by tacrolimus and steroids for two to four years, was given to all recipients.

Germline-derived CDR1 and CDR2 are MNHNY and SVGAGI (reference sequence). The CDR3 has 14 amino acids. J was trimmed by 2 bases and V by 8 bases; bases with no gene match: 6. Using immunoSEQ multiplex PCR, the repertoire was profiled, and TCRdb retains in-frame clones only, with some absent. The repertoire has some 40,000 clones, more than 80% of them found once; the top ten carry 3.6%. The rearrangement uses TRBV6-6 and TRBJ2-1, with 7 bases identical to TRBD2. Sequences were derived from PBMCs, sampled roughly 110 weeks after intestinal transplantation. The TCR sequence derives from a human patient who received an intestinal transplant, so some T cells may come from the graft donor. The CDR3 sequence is CASQRAGAYNEQFF. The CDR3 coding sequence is TGTGCCAGCCAGAGGGCGGGGGCCTACAATGAGCAGTTCTTC.